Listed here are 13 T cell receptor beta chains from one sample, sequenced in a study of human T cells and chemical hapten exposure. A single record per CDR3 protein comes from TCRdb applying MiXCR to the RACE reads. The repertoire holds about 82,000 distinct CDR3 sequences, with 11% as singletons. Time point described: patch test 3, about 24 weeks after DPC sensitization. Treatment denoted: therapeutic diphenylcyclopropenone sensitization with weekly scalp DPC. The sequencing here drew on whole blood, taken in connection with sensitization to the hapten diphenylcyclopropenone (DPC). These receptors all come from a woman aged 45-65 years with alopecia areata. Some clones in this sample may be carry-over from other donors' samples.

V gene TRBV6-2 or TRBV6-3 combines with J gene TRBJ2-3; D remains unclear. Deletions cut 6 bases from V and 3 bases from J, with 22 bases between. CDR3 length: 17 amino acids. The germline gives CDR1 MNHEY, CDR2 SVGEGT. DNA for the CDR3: TGTGCCAGCAGCCCCATCGGCCGTGGATCGAGGACAGATACGCAGTATTTT. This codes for CASSPIGRGSRTDTQYF.

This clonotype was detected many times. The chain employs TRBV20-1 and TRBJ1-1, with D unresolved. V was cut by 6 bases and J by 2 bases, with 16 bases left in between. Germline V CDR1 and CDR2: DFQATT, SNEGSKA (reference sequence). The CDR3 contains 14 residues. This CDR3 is CSAPGGRTNTEAFF. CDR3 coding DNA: TGCAGTGCCCCGGGAGGGCGGACTAACACTGAAGCTTTCTTT.

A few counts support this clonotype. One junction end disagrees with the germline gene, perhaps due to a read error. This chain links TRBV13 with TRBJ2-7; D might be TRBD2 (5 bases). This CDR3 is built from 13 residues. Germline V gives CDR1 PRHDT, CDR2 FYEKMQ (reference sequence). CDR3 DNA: TGTGCCAACAGCCAACTCGGGGTTGCCGAGCAGTACTTC. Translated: CANSQLGVAEQYF.

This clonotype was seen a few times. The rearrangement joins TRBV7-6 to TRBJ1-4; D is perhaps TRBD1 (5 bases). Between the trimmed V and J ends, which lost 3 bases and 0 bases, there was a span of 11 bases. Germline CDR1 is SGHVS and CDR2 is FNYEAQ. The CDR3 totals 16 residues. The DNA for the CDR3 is TGTGCCAGCAGCTTCGGGCAGGGCTCAACTAATGAAAAACTGTTTTTT. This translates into CASSFGQGSTNEKLFF.

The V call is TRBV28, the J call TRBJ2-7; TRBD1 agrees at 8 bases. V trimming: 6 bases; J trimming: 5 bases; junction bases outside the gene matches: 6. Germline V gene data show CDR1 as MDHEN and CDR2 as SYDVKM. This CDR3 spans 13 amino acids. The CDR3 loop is CASRTGTGDEQYF. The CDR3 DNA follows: TGTGCCAGCAGAACCGGGACAGGCGACGAGCAGTACTTC.

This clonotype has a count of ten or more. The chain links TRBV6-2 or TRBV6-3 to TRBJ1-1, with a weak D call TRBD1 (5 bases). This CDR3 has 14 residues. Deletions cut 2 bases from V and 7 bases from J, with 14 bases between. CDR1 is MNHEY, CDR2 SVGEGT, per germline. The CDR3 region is CASSYGPGPYEAFF. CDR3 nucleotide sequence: TGTGCCAGCAGTTACGGGCCAGGGCCTTATGAAGCTTTCTTT.

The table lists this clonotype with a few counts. The DNA of the CDR3 is TGTGCCAGCTCACCACCCGCAGGGACCCTAAACATTCAGTACTTC. Protein sequence: CASSPPAGTLNIQYF. V usage is TRBV18 and J usage is TRBJ2-4; D may be TRBD1 or TRBD2 (5 bases each). V lost 0 bases and J lost 6, with 12 bases in between. This CDR3 region has 15 residues. Germline assignment: CDR1 KGHSH and CDR2 LQKENI.

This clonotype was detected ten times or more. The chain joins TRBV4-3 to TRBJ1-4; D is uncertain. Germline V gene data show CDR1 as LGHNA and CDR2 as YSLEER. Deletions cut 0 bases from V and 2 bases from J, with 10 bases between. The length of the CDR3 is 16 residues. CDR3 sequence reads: CASSQDRGGTNEKLFF. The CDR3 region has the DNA TGCGCCAGCAGCCAAGATCGGGGAGGGACTAATGAAAAACTGTTTTTT.

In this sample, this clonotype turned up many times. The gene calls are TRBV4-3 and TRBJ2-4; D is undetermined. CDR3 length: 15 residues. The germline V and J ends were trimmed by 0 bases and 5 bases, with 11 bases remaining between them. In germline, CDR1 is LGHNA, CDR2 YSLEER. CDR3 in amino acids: CASSQDGTAQNIQYF. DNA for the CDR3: TGCGCCAGCAGCCAAGATGGAACAGCTCAAAACATTCAGTACTTC.

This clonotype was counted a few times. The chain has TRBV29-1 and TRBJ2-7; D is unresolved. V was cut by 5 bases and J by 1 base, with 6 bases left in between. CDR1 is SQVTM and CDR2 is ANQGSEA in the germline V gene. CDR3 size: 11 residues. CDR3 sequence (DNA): TGCAGCGTTAAACAGTCCTACGAGCAGTACTTC. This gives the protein CSVKQSYEQYF.

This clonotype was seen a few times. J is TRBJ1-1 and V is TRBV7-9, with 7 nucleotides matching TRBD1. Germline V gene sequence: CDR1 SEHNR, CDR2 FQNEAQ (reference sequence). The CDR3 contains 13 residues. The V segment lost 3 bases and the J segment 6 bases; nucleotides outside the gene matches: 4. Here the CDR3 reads CASSFEGQAEAFF. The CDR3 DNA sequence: TGTGCCAGCAGCTTCGAAGGACAGGCTGAAGCTTTCTTT.

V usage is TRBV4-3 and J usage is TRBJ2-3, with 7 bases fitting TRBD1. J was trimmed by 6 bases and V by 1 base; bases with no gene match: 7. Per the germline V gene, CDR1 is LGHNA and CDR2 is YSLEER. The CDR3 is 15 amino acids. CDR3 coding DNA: TGCGCCAGCAGCCAAGGGGCAGGGGGATGGGATACGCAGTATTTT. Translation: CASSQGAGGWDTQYF.

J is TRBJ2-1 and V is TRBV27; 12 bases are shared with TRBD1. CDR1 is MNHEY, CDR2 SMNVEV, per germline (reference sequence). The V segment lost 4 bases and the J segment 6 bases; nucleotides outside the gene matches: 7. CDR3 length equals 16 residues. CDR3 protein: CASSSPGTGGRNEQFF. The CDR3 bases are TGTGCCAGCAGTTCCCCCGGGACAGGGGGCCGCAATGAGCAGTTCTTC.